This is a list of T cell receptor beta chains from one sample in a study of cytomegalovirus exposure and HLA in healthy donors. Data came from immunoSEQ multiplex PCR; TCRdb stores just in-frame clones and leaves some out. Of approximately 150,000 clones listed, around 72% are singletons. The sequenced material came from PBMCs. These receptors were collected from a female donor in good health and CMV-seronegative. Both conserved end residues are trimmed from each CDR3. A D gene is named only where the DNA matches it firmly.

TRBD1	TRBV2	ASAEAGGDYEQY
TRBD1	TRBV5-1	ASSIGTGGSYEQY
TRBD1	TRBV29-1	SVEEPGQELAKNIQY
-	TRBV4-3	ASSQDRGNTGELF
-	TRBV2	ASSVKGGSTEAF
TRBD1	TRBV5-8	ASSLGTGRNIQY
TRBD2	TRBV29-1	SAGLAGRETQY
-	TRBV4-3	ASSRGLGTNTQY
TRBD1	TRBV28	ASSRAPLGGQGSPLH
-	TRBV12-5	ASGHPRGEQF
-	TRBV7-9	ASSPGGATDTQY
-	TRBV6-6	ASIRLAGTDTQY
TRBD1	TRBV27	ASSKSPQGANTDTQY
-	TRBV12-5	ASRGNTEAF
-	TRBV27	ASNPTGQGDSPLH
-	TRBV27	ASSPLGTDEQY
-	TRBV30	AWISGILKGKQY
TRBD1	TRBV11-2	ASSPDRAGNTIY
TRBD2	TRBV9	ASSVASAGGLTDTQY
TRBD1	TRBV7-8	ASSSPRGSFGYT